In this sample, the clone carrying this TCR beta chain turned up once. Its antigen is unknown. V was pared by 0 bases and J by 8 bases, with 13 bases of the junction left unmatched. Germline V lookup: CDR1 SGHRS, CDR2 YFSETQ. CDR3 size: 18 residues. The data originate from a study of regulatory and conventional T cells in RAG deficiency. The assay was immunoSEQ multiplex PCR, and TCRdb's table has in-frame clones only and misses some. The sample has some 28,000 clones; just over 90% are singletons. Blood CD4+ CD25-high CD127-low regulatory T cells supplied the genomic DNA template. Study outcomes and limitations: Sorted Omenn CD25-high CD127-low cells may not be bona fide Tregs.

The sample was also linked to a second study, of regulatory T cells. That publication notes: Primers: 52 TRBV forward and 13 TRBJ reverse. Patient repertoires had restricted TRB V-J pairs and skewed V and J usage, most in Tregs.

This clonotype originated in a human donor in good health. V usage is TRBV5-1 and J usage is TRBJ2-1, with TRBD2 matching over 11 bases. The sample was Tregs sorted from blood. The CDR3: CASSLGLLAGVSPDEQFF. The CDR3 DNA reads TGCGCCAGCAGCTTGGGGTTACTAGCGGGGGTGTCCCCGGATGAGCAGTTCTTC.